This TCR beta chain was recovered during a study of blood T cell repertoires in COVID-19. Background on the study: Donors in the United States, Italy and Spain gave samples during acute or convalescent COVID-19. PBMCs, B-cell-depleted T cells, or T cells provided the cDNA or gDNA that made up the material.

Original handling: Reference gene primer amplification in the assay estimated nucleated cell counts. Some clones are missing from TCRdb's copy, which holds only in-frame ones; the method was immunoSEQ multiplex PCR. The V and J calls and clone size come from that table; D and trimming were worked out from the DNA. The sample includes tens of thousands of clones, around 83% of them seen just once. This CDR3 contains 20 residues. The specimen was peripheral blood. This chain links TRBV12-2 with TRBJ2-2; no check of the table's D call, TRBD2, against the DNA was made. TRBV12-2 is assigned pseudogene status. The receptor was derived from a woman over 75 with acute or convalescent COVID-19. CDR3 loop: CASRLAGRLAGVVDTGELFF. The CDR3 DNA reads TGTGCAAGTCGCTTAGCCGGGCGACTAGCGGGAGTCGTAGACACCGGGGAGCTGTTTTTT.